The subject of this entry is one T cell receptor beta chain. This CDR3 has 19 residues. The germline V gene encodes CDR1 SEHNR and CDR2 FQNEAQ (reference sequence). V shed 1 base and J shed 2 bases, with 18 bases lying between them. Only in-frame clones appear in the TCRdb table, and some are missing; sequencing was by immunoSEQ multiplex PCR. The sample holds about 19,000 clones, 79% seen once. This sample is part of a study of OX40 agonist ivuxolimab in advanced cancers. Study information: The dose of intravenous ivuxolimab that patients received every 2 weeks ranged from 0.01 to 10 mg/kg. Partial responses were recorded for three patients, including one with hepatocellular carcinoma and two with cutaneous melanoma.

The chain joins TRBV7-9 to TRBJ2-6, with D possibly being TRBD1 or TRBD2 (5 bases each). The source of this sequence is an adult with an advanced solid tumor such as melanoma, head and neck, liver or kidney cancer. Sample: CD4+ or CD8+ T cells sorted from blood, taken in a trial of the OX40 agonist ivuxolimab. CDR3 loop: CASSLDPVAMGAGANVLTF. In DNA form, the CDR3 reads TGTGCCAGCAGCTTAGACCCAGTGGCAATGGGGGCTGGGGCCAACGTCCTGACTTTC.